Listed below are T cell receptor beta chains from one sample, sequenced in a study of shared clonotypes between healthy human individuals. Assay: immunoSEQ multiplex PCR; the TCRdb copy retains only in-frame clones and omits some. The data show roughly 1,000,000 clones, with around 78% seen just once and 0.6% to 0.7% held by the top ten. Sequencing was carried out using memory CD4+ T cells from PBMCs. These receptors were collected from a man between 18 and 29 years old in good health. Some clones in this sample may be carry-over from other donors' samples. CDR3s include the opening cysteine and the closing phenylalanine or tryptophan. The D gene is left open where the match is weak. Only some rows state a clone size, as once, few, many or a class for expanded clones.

CDR3: CASSSRQGSNQPQHF
DNA: TGTGCCAGCAGCTCCCGGCAAGGTAGCAATCAGCCCCAGCATTTT
J: TRBJ1-5
V: TRBV7-3
size: once
D: NA

CDR3: CASSLEVRWWNEQFF
DNA: TGTGCCAGCAGCTTAGAGGTTCGGTGGTGGAATGAGCAGTTCTTC
J: TRBJ2-1
V: TRBV7-2
size: NA
D: NA

CDR3: CASSSSGITDTQYF
DNA: TGTGCCAGCAGCTCTAGCGGGATAACAGATACGCAGTATTTT
J: TRBJ2-3
V: TRBV7-3
size: NA
D: TRBD2

CDR3: CASSPNLGQGEVTQYF
DNA: TGTGCCAGCAGCCCCAACCTCGGACAGGGGGAGGTGACCCAGTACTTC
J: TRBJ2-5
V: TRBV9
size: many
D: TRBD1

CDR3: CASSGGTSGPRDTQYF
DNA: TGTGCCAGCAGCGGGGGGACTAGCGGGCCGAGGGATACGCAGTATTTT
J: TRBJ2-3
V: TRBV5-4
size: NA
D: TRBD2

CDR3: CASRLVDTQYF
DNA: TGTGCCAGCAGACTCGTTGATACGCAGTATTTT
J: TRBJ2-3
V: TRBV28
size: few
D: NA

CDR3: CASRLTGGLNEQFF
DNA: TGTGCCAGCAGACTCACTGGGGGACTGAATGAGCAGTTCTTC
J: TRBJ2-1
V: TRBV4-2
size: NA
D: NA

CDR3: CASSLVGDRGLSNYGYTF
DNA: TGTGCCAGCAGTTTGGTTGGGGACAGGGGGCTGTCTAACTATGGCTACACCTTC
J: TRBJ1-2
V: TRBV28
size: NA
D: TRBD1

CDR3: CASSTGTGVYEQYF
DNA: TGTGCCAGCAGCACCGGGACAGGGGTCTACGAGCAGTACTTC
J: TRBJ2-7
V: TRBV9
size: once
D: TRBD1

CDR3: CASTAGKAFGNQPQHF
DNA: TGTGCCAGCACGGCAGGGAAGGCGTTCGGCAATCAGCCCCAGCATTTT
J: TRBJ1-5
V: TRBV2
size: NA
D: NA